Presented here are 30 T cell receptor beta chains from one specimen sequenced in a study of CD8 T cell repertoires and HIV-1 epitope variants (dated by TCRdb to the early 2020s). Library preparation was by the immunoSEQ multiplex PCR assay. Here the immuneACCESS table is served through TCRdb, limited to in-frame sequences with V and J called. Missing clones are a known gap in these copies; in checked studies unresolved V genes cover under half, and the rest lacks a known reason. The sample profile shows some 4,900 clones; approximately 72% of them were found once. Of the sample, under 45% is held by the ten largest clones. These receptors have no identified antigens. Sequencing was performed on cultured CD8+ T cells derived from PBMCs. The receptors were sampled from a male donor with HIV.

This chain connects TRBV20-1 to TRBJ2-7, with D possibly TRBD2 on 5 matching bases. Per the germline V gene, CDR1 is DFQATT and CDR2 is SNEGSKA (reference sequence). The CDR3 spans 11 residues. The CDR3 nucleotides read TGCAGCGCCATCCGGGACTACGAGCAGTACTTC. This gives the protein CSAIRDYEQYF.

The genes are TRBV11-3 and TRBJ2-5; 7 bases line up with TRBD1. The CDR3 is made up of 14 amino acids. With V trimmed by 3 bases and J by 1 base, 2 bases remained unmatched. Germline values: CDR1 SGHNT, CDR2 YENEEA. In nucleotides, the CDR3 is TGTGCCAGCAGCTTGGACAGGTCCCAAGAGACCCAGTACTTC. Its protein is CASSLDRSQETQYF.

This clone was counted between two and nine times. CDR3: CASTSLTVNTEAFF. CDR3 DNA sequence: TGTGCCAGCACCTCCTTGACAGTGAACACTGAAGCTTTCTTT. The chain links TRBV27 to TRBJ1-1; a possible D gene is TRBD1 (5 bases). V lost 7 bases and J 0 bases, leaving 12 bases between the germline ends. Germline CDR1 and CDR2: MNHEY and SMNVEV (reference sequence). This CDR3 spans 14 amino acids.

The chain combines TRBV18 with TRBJ1-4; D may be TRBD1 (5 bases). The CDR3 runs 14 residues. V lost 1 base and J 8 bases, leaving 11 bases between the germline ends. Per germline, CDR1 KGHSH and CDR2 LQKENI. The CDR3 bases are TGTGCCAGCTCACCACTGAGACGGGGGGAAAAACTGTTTTTT. It codes for CASSPLRRGEKLFF.

The genes are TRBV27 and TRBJ1-5; 7 bases map to TRBD1. CDR1 is MNHEY and CDR2 is SMNVEV in the germline V gene (reference sequence). J was trimmed by 4 bases and V by 5 bases; bases with no gene match: 2. The CDR3 is 13 residues long. This CDR3 is CASSGTENQPQHF. The CDR3 DNA reads TGTGCCAGCAGTGGGACAGAAAATCAGCCCCAGCATTTT.

This clone turned up a few times. The chain uses TRBV27 and TRBJ2-2; 9 bases line up with TRBD2. Germline loops: CDR1 MNHEY, CDR2 SMNVEV (reference sequence). This CDR3 comprises 15 residues. With V trimmed by 6 bases and J by 5 bases, 7 bases remained unmatched. CDR3 coding DNA: TGTGCCAGCAGCGACAAAGCGGGGGGAACCGGGGAGCTGTTTTTT. Amino acid sequence: CASSDKAGGTGELFF.

This clone was counted between two and nine times. This chain uses TRBV7-9 with TRBJ2-1; TRBD2 matches at 8 bases. The germline V gene has CDR1 SEHNR and CDR2 FQNEAQ (reference sequence). Trimming at V came to 5 bases and at J to 0 bases, leaving 9 bases not matched to a gene. The CDR3 is made up of 17 amino acids. CDR3 sequence: CASSGDAGGYSYNEQFF. The CDR3 bases are TGTGCCAGCAGCGGAGATGCGGGAGGTTACTCCTACAATGAGCAGTTCTTC.

V usage is TRBV27 and J usage is TRBJ1-1; possibly TRBD1 for D (6 bases). V gave up 4 bases and J gave up 7 bases, with 19 bases separating them. Germline CDR1 reads MNHEY; CDR2 reads SMNVEV (reference sequence). This CDR3 region has 15 residues. CDR3 DNA sequence: TGTGCCAGCAGTTCCTGGGAAATGGTGACAGGTGAAGCTTTCTTT. Its protein is CASSSWEMVTGEAFF.

This clone is a singleton in its sample. The chain uses TRBV19 and TRBJ2-1, with D perhaps TRBD2 (6 bases). From germline, CDR1 is LNHDA and CDR2 SQIVND (reference sequence). This CDR3 comprises 13 residues. V dropped 3 bases and J dropped 4 bases, with 7 bases sitting between them. CDR3 nucleotide sequence: TGTGCCAGTAGTATGGGGACTTACAATGAGCAGTTCTTC. Its translation: CASSMGTYNEQFF.

The chain links TRBV5-4 to TRBJ2-3, with D uncertain. Germline V CDR1 and CDR2: SGHNT, YYREEE (reference sequence). CDR3 size: 14 residues. V dropped 6 bases and J dropped 6 bases, with 17 bases sitting between them. The CDR3: CASNPSTYLDTQYF. The CDR3 DNA reads TGTGCCAGCAACCCTTCTACCTACCTCGATACGCAGTATTTT.

This clone was counted only a few times. The chain employs TRBV7-6 and TRBJ2-2; D is ambiguous. CDR1 SGHVS and CDR2 FNYEAQ come from the germline V gene. Trimming took off 2 bases at V and 7 bases at J, with 8 bases between the two ends. The CDR3 sequence is 13 residues long. The CDR3 region is CASSLNTGGELFF. The CDR3 DNA follows: TGTGCCAGCAGCTTAAATACGGGCGGGGAGCTGTTTTTT.

The chain is built from TRBV4-3 and TRBJ2-4, with D hard to call. The germline V and J ends were trimmed by 1 base and 8 bases, with 9 bases remaining between them. The CDR3 is 13 residues long. CDR1 and CDR2 from the germline V gene are LGHNA and YSLEER. The CDR3 spells CASSQGVSDIQYF. The CDR3 nucleotides are TGCGCCAGCAGCCAAGGGGTGTCGGACATTCAGTACTTC.

This clone was seen a handful of times. CDR3: CASSQDEDTGGEAQHF. The CDR3 nucleotides read TGCGCCAGCAGCCAAGATGAGGATACAGGGGGCGAGGCCCAGCATTTT. The chain recombines TRBV4-3 with TRBJ1-5; 9 nucleotides match TRBD1. V lost 0 bases, J lost 11 bases, and 11 bases stayed unmatched. Per the germline V gene, CDR1 is LGHNA and CDR2 is YSLEER. This CDR3 has 16 amino acids.

In its sample, this clone was seen a few times. The chain links TRBV7-2 to TRBJ2-7; no clear D gene. The V end was cut by 5 bases, the J end by 3 bases, with 8 bases between. CDR3 length equals 12 residues. Looked up from germline, CDR1 is SGHTA and CDR2 is FQGNSA. The CDR3 loop reads CASSQDGYEQYF. In DNA, the CDR3 is TGTGCCAGCAGCCAGGACGGCTACGAGCAGTACTTC. The full variable domain, in which reference TRBV7-2 and TRBJ2-7 provide the parts outside the CDR3, is GAGVSQSPSNKVTEKGKDVELRCDPISGHTALYWYRQSLGQGLEFLIYFQGNSAPDKSGLPSDRFSAERTGGSVSTLTIQRTQQEDSAVYLCASSQDGYEQYFGPGTRLTVT.

The genes are TRBV30 and TRBJ1-2, with a possible D match to TRBD1 (5 bases). The CDR3 contains 15 residues. V lost 1 base, J lost 4 bases, and 16 bases lay in between. Looked up from germline, CDR1 is GTSNPN and CDR2 is SVGIG (reference sequence). CDR3 residues: CAWSGRDAWTYGYTF. DNA of the CDR3: TGTGCCTGGAGTGGACGGGACGCTTGGACCTATGGCTACACCTTC. The full variable domain, in which reference TRBV30 and TRBJ1-2 provide the parts outside the CDR3, is SQTIHQWPATLVQPVGSPLSLECTVEGTSNPNLYWYRQAAGRGLQLLFYSVGIGQISSEVPQNLSASRPQDRQFILSSKKLLLSDSGFYLCAWSGRDAWTYGYTFGSGTRLTVV.

The J gene is TRBJ1-1, the V gene TRBV5-6; D is unclear. V was shortened by 0 bases and J by 5 bases, with 8 bases between the two germline ends. The CDR3 runs to 13 residues. Germline values: CDR1 SGHDT, CDR2 YYEEEE. CDR3 DNA sequence: TGTGCCAGCAGCTTGGGTAGGGCGACTGAAGCTTTCTTT. This translates into CASSLGRATEAFF. Full variable domain (missing parts from reference TRBV5-6 and TRBJ1-1): DAGVTQSPTHLIKTRGQQVTLRCSPKSGHDTVSWYQQALGQGPQFIFQYYEEEERQRGNFPDRFSGHQFPNYSSELNVNALLLGDSALYLCASSLGRATEAFFGQGTRLTVV.

V and J are TRBV9 and TRBJ2-2; 13 bases agree with TRBD2. J was trimmed by 1 base and V by 0 bases; bases with no gene match: 12. The CDR3 loop spans 21 amino acids. In germline, CDR1 is SGDLS, CDR2 YYNGEE. CDR3: CASSVVGKLAGGPRNTGELFF. CDR3 DNA sequence: TGTGCCAGCAGCGTAGTTGGGAAACTAGCGGGGGGGCCAAGGAACACCGGGGAGCTGTTTTTT.

The V and J genes are TRBV14 and TRBJ2-7; TRBD1 matches 12 bases. The CDR3 extends over 17 amino acids. Germline assignment: CDR1 SGHDN and CDR2 FVKESK. V lost 2 bases, J lost 6 bases, and 11 bases stayed unmatched. CDR3 sequence (DNA): TGTGCCAGCAGCCAAAAATTACCGGGACAGGGGGCGAGCGAGCAGTACTTC. Amino acids: CASSQKLPGQGASEQYF.

The chain is built from TRBV27 and TRBJ2-7, with a weak D call TRBD1 (5 bases). This CDR3 is 16 amino acids long. With 5 bases removed from V and 0 bases from J, the gap between germline ends came to 17 bases. Germline CDR1 reads MNHEY; CDR2 reads SMNVEV (reference sequence). The CDR3 loop is CASSPLGPNYSYEQYF. As DNA, the CDR3 is TGTGCCAGCAGTCCCCTGGGGCCAAATTACTCCTACGAGCAGTACTTC.

The J gene is TRBJ2-7, the V gene TRBV7-2; tentatively, D is TRBD1 (5 bases). Germline V gene data show CDR1 as SGHTA and CDR2 as FQGNSA. V dropped 5 bases and J dropped 5 bases, with 16 bases sitting between them. This CDR3 region has 14 residues. CDR3 residues: CASSHAQGSHEQYF. The CDR3, as DNA: TGTGCCAGCAGCCATGCGCAGGGTAGCCACGAGCAGTACTTC.

V is TRBV2 and J is TRBJ2-7, with 10 nucleotides matching TRBD2. Germline V gene sequence: CDR1 SNHLY, CDR2 FYNNEI. The CDR3 runs to 14 residues. The trim removed 0 bases at V and 11 bases at J, leaving 7 bases unmatched. CDR3 nucleotide sequence: TGTGCCAGCAGTGAAGCAAGCCTAGCGGGAGTTGAGTACTTC. It is translated as CASSEASLAGVEYF.

The table lists this clone with a few counts. The chain has TRBV5-5 and TRBJ1-1; D is unresolved. The V gene's germline CDR1 is SGHKS and CDR2 YYEKEE (reference sequence). This CDR3 spans 15 amino acids. V gave up 3 bases and J gave up 2 bases, with 14 bases separating them. The CDR3 sequence: CASSSLSQVNTEAFF. In DNA form, the CDR3 reads TGTGCCAGCAGCTCTCTATCACAAGTAAACACTGAAGCTTTCTTT.

This rearrangement joins TRBV28 to TRBJ2-7, with TRBD1 matching 7 bases. With V trimmed by 3 bases and J by 3 bases, 2 bases remained unmatched. The V gene's germline CDR1 is MDHEN and CDR2 SYDVKM. The CDR3 length is 13 residues. The CDR3, as DNA: TGTGCCAGCAGTTTCCGGGACAGCTACGAGCAGTACTTC. This gives the protein CASSFRDSYEQYF.

The V gene is TRBV5-6, the J gene TRBJ1-1; D is possibly TRBD1 (6 bases). The CDR3 runs 13 residues. CDR1 is SGHDT, CDR2 YYEEEE, per germline. V was clipped by 5 bases and J by 5 bases, with 13 bases between them. CDR3 region: CASREQGGTEAFF. The CDR3 DNA sequence: TGTGCCAGCAGGGAGCAAGGGGGTACTGAAGCTTTCTTT. The entire variable domain, with the rest obtained from reference TRBV5-6 and TRBJ1-1, is as follows: DAGVTQSPTHLIKTRGQQVTLRCSPKSGHDTVSWYQQALGQGPQFIFQYYEEEERQRGNFPDRFSGHQFPNYSSELNVNALLLGDSALYLCASREQGGTEAFFGQGTRLTVV.

This chain uses TRBV7-2 with TRBJ2-7, with D uncertain. V was shortened by 2 bases and J by 5 bases, with 7 bases between the two germline ends. Germline assignment: CDR1 SGHTA and CDR2 FQGNSA. CDR3 length: 12 residues. CDR3 loop: CASSLSGHEQYF. The CDR3 bases are TGTGCCAGCAGCTTATCAGGACACGAGCAGTACTTC. The full variable domain, in which reference TRBV7-2 and TRBJ2-7 provide the parts outside the CDR3, is GAGVSQSPSNKVTEKGKDVELRCDPISGHTALYWYRQSLGQGLEFLIYFQGNSAPDKSGLPSDRFSAERTGGSVSTLTIQRTQQEDSAVYLCASSLSGHEQYFGPGTRLTVT.

The chain has TRBV5-4 and TRBJ2-1; either TRBD1 or TRBD2 may fit D (5 bases each). Trimming took 4 bases from V and 5 from J, leaving 22 bases between them. CDR1 and CDR2 from the germline V gene are SGHNT and YYREEE (reference sequence). The CDR3 runs 17 residues. The CDR3 nucleotides read TGTGCCAGCAGCCCCCAGGGTGGACTCCCCGCCGACAATGAGCAGTTCTTC. Translation gives CASSPQGGLPADNEQFF.

The chain recombines TRBV28 with TRBJ2-3; 8 bases are a match to TRBD1. Germline CDR1 and CDR2: MDHEN and SYDVKM. The ends lost 6 bases at V and 2 bases at J; junction bases unmatched: 10. The CDR3 has 16 residues. The CDR3, as DNA: TGTGCCAGCAGCTTACTTCAGGGGGCTGACACAGATACGCAGTATTTT. Translating gives CASSLLQGADTDTQYF.

This clone was counted only a few times. The chain employs TRBV4-2 and TRBJ1-2; D is ambiguous. Trimming stripped 0 bases from V and 2 bases from J, with 16 bases between. Germline assignment: CDR1 LGHNA and CDR2 YNFKEQ. CDR3 length equals 17 residues. CDR3 region: CASSQEAGMTPNYGYTF. CDR3 coding DNA: TGTGCCAGCAGCCAAGAGGCAGGCATGACCCCAAACTATGGCTACACCTTC.

This clone is labeled as hyperexpanded. The chain recombines TRBV4-1 with TRBJ1-2; D gene unclear. Looked up from germline, CDR1 is MGHRA and CDR2 is YSYEKL. The CDR3 covers 16 residues. V gave up 0 bases and J gave up 3 bases, with 14 bases separating them. CDR3 region: CASSQDPPDLDYGYTF. The CDR3, as DNA: TGCGCCAGCAGCCAAGATCCCCCAGACTTGGACTATGGCTACACCTTC.

The chain couples TRBV2 to TRBJ2-2; D is uncertain. CDR3 length: 12 residues. The V gene's germline CDR1 is SNHLY and CDR2 FYNNEI. Deletions cut 8 bases from V and 6 bases from J, with 10 bases between. CDR3 coding DNA: TGTGCCAGCGGCCCAGCGCCCGGGGAGCTGTTTTTT. It encodes CASGPAPGELFF.